This entry concerns a single TCR beta chain. This record belongs to a study of control samples from healthy donors and cancer patients. Sequenced by immunoSEQ multiplex PCR; TCRdb stores in-frame clones only, minus some. The sample shows about 28,000 clones, roughly 91% of them seen only once. The germline gives CDR1 LNHDA, CDR2 SQIVND (reference sequence). V lost 3 bases, J lost 5 bases, and 3 bases stayed unmatched. The CDR3 spans 14 residues. The TCR originated in a man aged 45 to 65 with lung cancer. J is TRBJ1-5 and V is TRBV19; 8 positions agree with TRBD1. Sequencing was done on a sample of PBMCs. The CDR3 DNA sequence: TGTGCCAGTAGTATGGACAGGGTCGATCAGCCCCAGCATTTT. Its translation is CASSMDRVDQPQHF.